Shown below are 30 T cell receptor beta chains from a single sample sequenced in a study of blood T cell repertoires in COVID-19. Only in-frame clones appear in the TCRdb table, and some are missing; sequencing was by immunoSEQ multiplex PCR. This sample has 150,000 to 180,000 clones, with 75% to 90% found just once. The specimen sequenced was peripheral blood. The origin of the receptors is a woman between 65 and 79 years old with acute or convalescent COVID-19.

The chain couples TRBV9 to TRBJ2-7; 10 positions match TRBD1. The CDR3 is 16 residues long. In germline, CDR1 is SGDLS, CDR2 YYNGEE. V shed 3 bases, J shed 1 base, and the junction held 7 bases outside the gene matches. DNA of the CDR3: TGTGCCAGCAGCGCCCCCCCGGGACAGGGGTCCTACGAGCAGTACTTC. Protein sequence: CASSAPPGQGSYEQYF.

The chain is built from TRBV4-2 and TRBJ2-1; the match to TRBD2 covers 10 bases. The CDR3 is made up of 17 amino acids. Trimming took 3 bases from V and 7 from J; bases not matched to a gene: 12. Germline CDR1 LGHNA, CDR2 YNFKEQ. CDR3 sequence (DNA): TGTGCCAGCAGCCATTATATAAGCGGGGGGGCCCGAAATGAGCAGTTCTTC. Protein: CASSHYISGGARNEQFF.

J is TRBJ1-2 and V is TRBV6-6; a weak D match, TRBD1 (6 bases). The CDR3 extends over 14 amino acids. CDR1 and CDR2 from the germline V gene are MNHNY and SVGAGI (reference sequence). Trimming left V 6 bases short and J 3 bases short, with 14 bases between. CDR3 sequence: CASRSTGRYYGYTF. In nucleotides, the CDR3 is TGTGCCAGCAGATCGACAGGACGTTACTATGGCTACACCTTC.

V and J are TRBV28 and TRBJ2-6; TRBD1 agrees at 9 bases. The CDR3 sequence is 20 residues long. Unmatched junction bases numbered 14, after V lost 5 bases and J lost 0 bases. CDR1 is MDHEN and CDR2 is SYDVKM in the germline V gene. The DNA of the CDR3 is TGTGCCAGCAGTCCGGGACAGGGATTGAGTATGAGCTCTGGGGCCAACGTCCTGACTTTC. Protein: CASSPGQGLSMSSGANVLTF.

The chain joins TRBV3-1 (or the pseudogene TRBV3-2) to TRBJ2-1; 13 nucleotides align to TRBD2. Germline V gives CDR1 LGHDT, CDR2 YNNKEL (reference sequence). V gave up 10 bases and J gave up 1 base; unmatched junction bases: 10. This CDR3 has 17 residues. The CDR3 region has the DNA TGTGCCACCAGTCGGACTAGCGGGGGTGTGTCCTACAATGAGCAGTTCTTC. The encoded protein is CATSRTSGGVSYNEQFF.

V and J are TRBV19 and TRBJ1-5; the D gene is possibly TRBD1 (5 bases). The CDR3 extends over 15 amino acids. Germline values: CDR1 LNHDA, CDR2 SQIVND (reference sequence). The ends were cut back, 9 bases at V and 3 bases at J, with 18 bases in the middle. The CDR3 spells CASANRKGNNQPQHF. The CDR3 DNA is TGTGCCAGCGCGAACAGGAAGGGTAACAATCAGCCCCAGCATTTT.

This clone came up once. The chain is built from TRBV6-6 and TRBJ1-6, with D maybe TRBD1 (5 bases). The CDR3 covers 13 residues. The V end lost 5 bases, the J end lost 9 bases, and 11 bases lay between the germline ends. Germline V gene lookup returns CDR1 MNHNY and CDR2 SVGAGI (reference sequence). CDR3 nucleotides: TGTGCCAGCAGTAAAACGGGGGGTTCACCCCTCCACTTT. Protein product: CASSKTGGSPLHF.

The CDR3 region has the DNA TGTGCCAGCAGCTTACGGGGGGGCGCGTACAATGAGCAGTTCTTC. Translating it yields CASSLRGGAYNEQFF. V usage is TRBV5-6 and J usage is TRBJ2-1; 8 bases align to TRBD2. The CDR3 is 15 amino acids. Germline V gene sequence: CDR1 SGHDT, CDR2 YYEEEE. The ends lost 2 bases at V and 4 bases at J; junction bases unmatched: 5.

The V gene is TRBV29-1, the J gene TRBJ2-7, with D perhaps TRBD1 (6 bases). The CDR3 has 12 residues. Trimming removed 4 bases at V and 2 bases at J, with 9 bases between. Germline V gives CDR1 SQVTM, CDR2 ANQGSEA. The CDR3 DNA reads TGCAGCGTTGCACAGGGTCCCTACGAGCAGTACGTC. Protein: CSVAQGPYEQYV.

V is TRBV9 and J is TRBJ2-7; 9 bases match TRBD1. The CDR3 has 15 amino acids. CDR1 is SGDLS and CDR2 is YYNGEE in the germline V gene. After removal of 0 bases from V and 1 base from J, the junction contained 2 bases not matched to a gene. CDR3 amino acids: CASSVGDRESYEQYF. DNA of the CDR3: TGTGCCAGCAGCGTAGGGGACAGGGAATCCTACGAGCAGTACTTC. The entire variable domain, with the rest obtained from reference TRBV9 and TRBJ2-7, is as follows: DSGVTQTPKHLITATGQRVTLRCSPRSGDLSVYWYQQSLDQGLQFLIQYYNGEERAKGNILERFSAQQFPDLHSELNLSSLELGDSALYFCASSVGDRESYEQYFGPGTRLTVT.

The V and J genes are TRBV5-8 and TRBJ1-6; D gene ambiguous. Between the trimmed V and J ends, which lost 0 bases and 9 bases, there was a span of 13 bases. Per the germline V gene, CDR1 is SGHTS and CDR2 is YDEGEE. This CDR3 spans 15 amino acids. CDR3 region: CASSLGEGNLSPLHF. In DNA, the CDR3 is TGTGCCAGCAGCTTGGGAGAGGGAAACCTTTCACCCCTCCACTTT.

This chain joins TRBV4-3 and TRBJ1-1, with D possibly TRBD1 on 5 matching bases. The V end was cut by 1 base, the J end by 1 base, with 7 bases between. Germline V gene sequence: CDR1 LGHNA, CDR2 YSLEER. CDR3 length: 14 residues. For the CDR3, the DNA is TGCGCCAGCAGCCAAGGGACACGGAACACTGAAGCTTTCTTT. It encodes CASSQGTRNTEAFF.

This clone was counted once. The chain couples TRBV5-6 to TRBJ1-4; 10 positions agree with TRBD1. This CDR3 comprises 14 residues. The trim removed 4 bases at V and 8 bases at J, leaving 5 bases unmatched. CDR1 and CDR2 (germline): SGHDT, YYEEEE. The CDR3 spells CASSLDRGQEKLFF. The CDR3 coding sequence is TGTGCCAGCAGCCTAGACAGGGGGCAGGAAAAACTGTTTTTT.

The chain combines TRBV7-2 with TRBJ1-2, with D perhaps matching TRBD1 (6 bases). Germline CDR1 is SGHTA and CDR2 is FQGNSA. V was clipped by 5 bases and J by 5 bases, with 24 bases between them. The CDR3 has 17 amino acids. The CDR3 loop is CASSAGPGELGDYGYTF. The CDR3 DNA reads as TGTGCCAGCAGCGCAGGGCCAGGGGAACTTGGTGATTATGGCTACACCTTC. Filled out from reference TRBV7-2 and TRBJ1-2, the complete variable domain reads GAGVSQSPSNKVTEKGKDVELRCDPISGHTALYWYRQSLGQGLEFLIYFQGNSAPDKSGLPSDRFSAERTGGSVSTLTIQRTQQEDSAVYLCASSAGPGELGDYGYTFGSGTRLTVV.

The rearrangement joins TRBV11-2 to TRBJ2-1; TRBD2 matches 8 bases. After removal of 5 bases from V and 0 bases from J, the junction contained 3 bases not matched to a gene. The CDR3 spans 15 residues. In germline, CDR1 is SGHAT, CDR2 FQNNGV. Written as DNA, the CDR3 is TGTGCCAGCAGCCGGCGGGGGGCCTCCTACAATGAGCAGTTCTTC. This codes for CASSRRGASYNEQFF.

The chain carries TRBV5-5 and TRBJ1-1; D not resolved. Per the germline V gene, CDR1 is SGHKS and CDR2 is YYEKEE (reference sequence). CDR3 length: 15 amino acids. The V end lost 4 bases, the J end lost 2 bases, and 15 bases lay between the germline ends. The DNA for the CDR3 is TGTGCCAGCAGCCCAAACAGAGACCTTAACACTGAAGCTTTCTTT. Its protein is CASSPNRDLNTEAFF.

The genes are TRBV19 and TRBJ1-1, with D hard to call. The length of the CDR3 is 17 residues. Germline V gives CDR1 LNHDA, CDR2 SQIVND (reference sequence). Trimming removed 3 bases at V and 1 base at J, with 18 bases between. CDR3 in DNA: TGTGCCAGTAGTATTTACAGCCCGCTTCTCTCGAACACTGAAGCTTTCTTT. As protein: CASSIYSPLLSNTEAFF. The full variable domain, rest sourced from reference TRBV19 and TRBJ1-1, is DGGITQSPKYLFRKEGQNVTLSCEQNLNHDAMYWYRQDPGQGLRLIYYSQIVNDFQKGDIAEGYSVSREKKESFPLTVTSAQKNPTAFYLCASSIYSPLLSNTEAFFGQGTRLTVV.

This chain links TRBV5-1 with TRBJ2-3, with 11 bases aligning to TRBD2. V dropped 5 bases and J dropped 2; count of bases not matched to a gene: 10. The CDR3 is 17 amino acids. Germline lookup yields CDR1 SGHRS and CDR2 YFSETQ. The CDR3 loop is CASRKGLAVSLTDTQYF. CDR3 DNA sequence: TGCGCCAGCAGGAAGGGACTAGCGGTTTCTCTCACAGATACGCAGTATTTT. Supplemented by reference TRBV5-1 and TRBJ2-3, the full variable domain reads KAGVTQTPRYLIKTRGQQVTLSCSPISGHRSVSWYQQTPGQGLQFLFEYFSETQRNKGNFPGRFSGRQFSNSRSEMNVSTLELGDSALYLCASRKGLAVSLTDTQYFGPGTRLTVL.

CDR3 bases: TGTGCCAGCAGTACGGGACAGCGCCCTGGCTACACCTTC. It encodes CASSTGQRPGYTF. The chain recombines TRBV6-5 with TRBJ1-2; 7 bases agree with TRBD1. With 5 bases clipped from V and 7 bases from J, the junction kept 7 bases outside the gene matches. Germline V gene sequence: CDR1 MNHEY, CDR2 SVGAGI. There are 13 residues in the CDR3.

This clone was seen a few times. The chain recombines TRBV6-5 with TRBJ2-2; tentatively, D is TRBD1 (6 bases). Trimming cost V 4 bases and J 6 bases, with 15 bases left between them. The germline V gene encodes CDR1 MNHEY and CDR2 SVGAGI. The CDR3 consists of 15 residues. For the CDR3, the DNA is TGTGCCAGCAGTTCAGGCTCGACAGGAGCCGGGGAGCTGTTTTTT. Translating gives CASSSGSTGAGELFF.

This sequence joins TRBV18 and TRBJ1-3; D remains unclear. V gave up 1 base and J gave up 0 bases, with 13 bases separating them. Per the germline V gene, CDR1 is KGHSH and CDR2 is LQKENI. This CDR3 region has 17 residues. CDR3 DNA: TGTGCCAGCTCACCACTCCCCGAGAGCACCTCTGGAAACACCATATATTTT. Translated, it gives CASSPLPESTSGNTIYF.

The chain combines TRBV15 with TRBJ2-2, with TRBD2 matching 13 bases. The CDR3 covers 15 residues. Germline V CDR1 and CDR2: LNHNV, YYDKDF (reference sequence). The V gene end was trimmed by 3 bases and the J gene end by 6 bases; junction bases not matched to a gene: 1. The CDR3 coding sequence is TGTGCCACCAGCAGCGGACTAGCGGGGGCCGGGGAGCTGTTTTTT. Its translation is CATSSGLAGAGELFF. Combining the CDR3 with reference TRBV15 and TRBJ2-2 gives the whole variable domain DAMVIQNPRYQVTQFGKPVTLSCSQTLNHNVMYWYQQKSSQAPKLLFHYYDKDFNNEADTPDNFQSRRPNTSFCFLDIRSPGLGDTAMYLCATSSGLAGAGELFFGEGSRLTVL.

The V and J genes are TRBV2 and TRBJ2-1, with 7 bases lining up with TRBD2. CDR1 is SNHLY and CDR2 is FYNNEI in the germline V gene. The CDR3 is 15 amino acids. Unmatched junction bases numbered 10, after V lost 2 bases and J lost 9 bases. CDR3 nucleotide sequence: TGTGCCAGCAGTGAATTGGGGCGGGGGAGTCTTGAGCAGTTCTTC. Protein sequence: CASSELGRGSLEQFF.

The J gene is TRBJ2-2, the V gene TRBV9, with TRBD2 identical over 15 bases. Germline assignment: CDR1 SGDLS and CDR2 YYNGEE. The CDR3 length is 18 residues. V dropped 7 bases and J dropped 5; count of bases not matched to a gene: 12. In nucleotides, the CDR3 is TGTGCCAGCCCCAAAGGACTAGCGGGGGGGACAAGGACCGGGGAGCTGTTTTTT. Translation gives CASPKGLAGGTRTGELFF.

The gene calls are TRBV9 and TRBJ1-2; TRBD1 might be the D (6 bases). CDR3 length equals 15 residues. Germline CDR1 reads SGDLS; CDR2 reads YYNGEE. Trimming left V 4 bases short and J 6 bases short, with 19 bases between. The CDR3 region is CASSPRRGEGDGYTF. The CDR3 region has the DNA TGTGCCAGCAGCCCTCGTCGCGGGGAGGGGGATGGCTACACCTTC.

This chain connects TRBV7-2 to TRBJ2-5; weak D call: TRBD1 (5 bases). The CDR3 totals 12 residues. Germline assignment: CDR1 SGHTA and CDR2 FQGNSA. V lost 5 bases, J lost 13 bases, and 17 bases lay in between. CDR3 sequence reads: CASSLQGARSYF. CDR3 bases: TGTGCCAGCAGCCTTCAGGGTGCCCGTTCGTACTTC.

This CDR3 is CASSLEPGDYGYTF. CDR3 DNA sequence: TGCGCCAGCAGCTTGGAACCGGGGGACTATGGCTACACCTTC. The chain carries TRBV5-1 and TRBJ1-2; perhaps TRBD1 as D (5 bases). The germline CDR1 and CDR2 sequences are SGHRS and YFSETQ. This CDR3 contains 14 residues. V lost 0 bases and J lost 3, with 9 bases in between.

The chain is built from TRBV6-8 and TRBJ2-7; 7 nucleotides match TRBD1. After removal of 5 bases from V and 3 bases from J, the junction contained 7 bases not matched to a gene. CDR3 length: 14 residues. Germline CDR1 is MNHGY and CDR2 is SAAAGT. In nucleotides, the CDR3 is TGTGCCAGCAGTACCCCGGACAGGCTCTACGAGCAGTACGTC. Protein: CASSTPDRLYEQYV.

The chain recombines TRBV28 with TRBJ1-1, with 7 bases matching TRBD1. The germline V gene encodes CDR1 MDHEN and CDR2 SYDVKM. The CDR3 consists of 15 residues. The trim removed 6 bases at V and 6 bases at J, leaving 13 bases unmatched. The chain's CDR3 is CASRKGQEDHPEAFF. CDR3 nucleotides: TGTGCCAGCAGAAAAGGACAGGAAGATCACCCTGAAGCTTTCTTT.

The chain employs TRBV4-1 and TRBJ2-3; 7 positions match TRBD2. The germline CDR1 and CDR2 sequences are MGHRA and YSYEKL. Trimming took 1 base from V and 0 from J; bases not matched to a gene: 7. This CDR3 has 17 residues. This CDR3 is CASSQGFGGGSTDTQYF. The DNA of the CDR3 is TGCGCCAGCAGCCAAGGATTTGGCGGGGGTAGCACAGATACGCAGTATTTT.